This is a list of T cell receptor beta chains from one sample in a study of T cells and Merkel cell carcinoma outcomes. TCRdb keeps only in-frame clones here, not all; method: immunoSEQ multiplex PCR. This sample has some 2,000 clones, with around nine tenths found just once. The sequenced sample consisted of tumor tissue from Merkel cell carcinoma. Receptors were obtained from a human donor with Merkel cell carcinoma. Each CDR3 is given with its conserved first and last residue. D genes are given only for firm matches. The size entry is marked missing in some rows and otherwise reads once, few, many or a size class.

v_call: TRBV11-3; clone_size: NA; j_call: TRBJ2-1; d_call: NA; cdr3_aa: CASSDQGYNEQFF; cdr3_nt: TGTGCCAGCAGCGACCAGGGTTACAATGAGCAGTTCTTC
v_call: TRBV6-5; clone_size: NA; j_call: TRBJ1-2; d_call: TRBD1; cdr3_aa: CASSLTGVRGYTF; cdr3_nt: TGTGCCAGCAGTTTAACAGGGGTGAGAGGCTACACCTTC
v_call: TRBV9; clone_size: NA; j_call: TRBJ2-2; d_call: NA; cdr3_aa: CASSVVEAGELFF; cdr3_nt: TGTGCCAGCAGCGTAGTAGAGGCAGGGGAGCTGTTTTTT
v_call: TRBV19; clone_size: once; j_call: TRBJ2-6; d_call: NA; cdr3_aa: CASSAQSRANVLTF; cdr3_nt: TGTGCCAGTAGTGCACAAAGTCGGGCCAACGTCCTGACTTTC
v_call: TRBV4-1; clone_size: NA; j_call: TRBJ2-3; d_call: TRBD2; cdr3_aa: CASSQDLAGGAGTDTQYF; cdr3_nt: TGCGCCAGCAGCCAAGATCTTGCCGGGGGGGCCGGAACAGATACGCAGTATTTT
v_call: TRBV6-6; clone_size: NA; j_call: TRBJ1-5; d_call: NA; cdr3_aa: CASSYREGSNQPQHF; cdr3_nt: TGTGCCAGCAGTTACAGGGAAGGGAGCAATCAGCCCCAGCATTTT
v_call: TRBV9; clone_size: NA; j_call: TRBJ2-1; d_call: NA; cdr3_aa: CASSVERRNEQFF; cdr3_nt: TGTGCCAGCAGCGTAGAAAGGAGGAATGAGCAGTTCTTC
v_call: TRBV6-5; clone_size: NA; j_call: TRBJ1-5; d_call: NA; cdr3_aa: CASSYSGGSQHF; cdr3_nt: TGTGCCAGCAGTTACTCTGGCGGGTCCCAGCATTTT
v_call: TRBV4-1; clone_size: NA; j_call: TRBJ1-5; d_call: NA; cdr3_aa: CASSQWGGQPQHF; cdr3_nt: TGCGCCAGCAGCCAATGGGGCGGTCAGCCCCAGCATTTT
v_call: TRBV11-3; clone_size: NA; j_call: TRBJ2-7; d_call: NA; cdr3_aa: CASSFQNRNYEQYF; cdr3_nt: TGTGCCAGCAGCTTCCAGAATCGGAATTACGAGCAGTACTTC
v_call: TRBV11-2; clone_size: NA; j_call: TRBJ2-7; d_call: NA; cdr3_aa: CASSPARSGEQYF; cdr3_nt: TGTGCCAGCAGCCCCGCCCGGTCGGGCGAGCAGTACTTC
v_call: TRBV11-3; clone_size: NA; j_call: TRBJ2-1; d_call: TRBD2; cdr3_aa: CASSSTGLKDNEQFF; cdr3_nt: TGTGCCAGCAGCTCGACGGGACTAAAGGACAATGAGCAGTTCTTC
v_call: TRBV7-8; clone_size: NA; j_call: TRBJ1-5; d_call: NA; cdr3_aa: CASSSLPRSQPQHF; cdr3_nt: TGTGCCAGCAGCTCTCTACCGAGGAGTCAGCCCCAGCATTTT
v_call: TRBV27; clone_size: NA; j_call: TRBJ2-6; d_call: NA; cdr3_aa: CASSFGPGANVLTF; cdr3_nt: TGTGCCAGCAGTTTTGGCCCTGGGGCCAACGTCCTGACTTTC
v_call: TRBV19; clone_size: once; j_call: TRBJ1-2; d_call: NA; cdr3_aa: CASSLDRKEGYTF; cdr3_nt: TGTGCCAGTAGTTTAGACAGGAAGGAGGGCTACACCTTC
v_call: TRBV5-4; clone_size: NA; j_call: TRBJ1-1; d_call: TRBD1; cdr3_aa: CASSLGQGVTEAFF; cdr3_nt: TGTGCCAGCAGCTTGGGACAGGGGGTCACTGAAGCTTTCTTT
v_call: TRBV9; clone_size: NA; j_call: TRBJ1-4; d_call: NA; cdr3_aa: CASSVSLGLDEKLFF; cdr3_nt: TGTGCCAGCAGCGTGAGCTTAGGGTTGGATGAAAAACTGTTTTTT
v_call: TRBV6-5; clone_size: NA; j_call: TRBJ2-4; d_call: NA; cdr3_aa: CASSLHPAKNIQYF; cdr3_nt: TGTGCCAGCAGCCTCCACCCAGCCAAAAACATTCAGTACTTC
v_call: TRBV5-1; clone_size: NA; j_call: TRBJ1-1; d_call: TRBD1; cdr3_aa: CASSLDRGRFSEAFF; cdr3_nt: TGCGCCAGCAGCCTGGACAGGGGACGGTTCTCTGAAGCTTTCTTT
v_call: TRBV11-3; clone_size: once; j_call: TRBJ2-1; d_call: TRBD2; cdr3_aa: CASSSRTSGSSYNKQFF; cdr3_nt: TGTGCCAGCAGCTCCCGGACTAGCGGGAGTTCCTACAATAAGCAGTTCTTC
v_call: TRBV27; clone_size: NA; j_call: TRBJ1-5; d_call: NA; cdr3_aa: CASRLGRTSNQPQHF; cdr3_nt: TGTGCCAGCAGACTGGGACGGACTAGCAATCAGCCCCAGCATTTT
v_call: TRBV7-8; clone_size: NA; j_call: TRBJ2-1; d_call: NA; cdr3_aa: CASSSQGRSSYNEQFF; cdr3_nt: TGTGCCAGCAGCTCTCAAGGCCGAAGCTCCTACAATGAGCAGTTCTTC
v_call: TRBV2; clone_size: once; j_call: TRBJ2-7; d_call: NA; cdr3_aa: CASSEGTYEQYF; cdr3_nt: TGTGCCAGCAGTGAAGGTACCTACGAGCAGTACTTC
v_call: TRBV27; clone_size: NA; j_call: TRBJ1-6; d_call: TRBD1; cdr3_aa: CASNLLGTGTSPLHF; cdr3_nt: TGTGCCAGCAATTTATTGGGGACAGGGACCTCACCCCTCCACTTT
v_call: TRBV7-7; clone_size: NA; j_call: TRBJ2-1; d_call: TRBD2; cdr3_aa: CASSAGTSGGNEQFF; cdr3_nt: TGTGCTAGCAGCGCCGGGACTAGCGGAGGCAATGAGCAGTTCTTC
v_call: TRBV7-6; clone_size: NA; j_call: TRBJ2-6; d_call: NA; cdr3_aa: CASSLGTRTGANVLTF; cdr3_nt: TGTGCCAGCAGCTTAGGAACTCGGACTGGGGCCAACGTCCTGACTTTC
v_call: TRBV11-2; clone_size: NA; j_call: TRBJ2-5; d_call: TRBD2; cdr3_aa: CASSLDLAGGETQYF; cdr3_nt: TGTGCCAGCAGCTTAGACCTAGCGGGAGGAGAGACCCAGTACTTC
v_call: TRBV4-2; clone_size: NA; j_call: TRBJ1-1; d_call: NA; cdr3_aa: CASSQDGGGYTEAFF; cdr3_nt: TGTGCCAGCAGCCAAGACGGCGGGGGTTACACTGAAGCTTTCTTT
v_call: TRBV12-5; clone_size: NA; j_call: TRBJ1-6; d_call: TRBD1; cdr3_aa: CASGFPTGPNSPLHF; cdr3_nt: TGTGCTAGTGGTTTCCCGACAGGGCCTAATTCACCCCTCCACTTT
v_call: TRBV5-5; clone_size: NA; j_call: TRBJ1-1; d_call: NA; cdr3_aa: CASSLTGTTEAFF; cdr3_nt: TGTGCCAGCAGCTTGACAGGGACCACTGAAGCTTTCTTT
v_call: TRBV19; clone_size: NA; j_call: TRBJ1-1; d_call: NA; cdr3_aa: CASSIGGQGGEAFF; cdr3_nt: TGTGCCAGTAGTATTGGTGGTCAGGGCGGTGAAGCTTTCTTT
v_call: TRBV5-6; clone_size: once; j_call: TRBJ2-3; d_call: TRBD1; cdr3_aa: CASSGTGATDTQYF; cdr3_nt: TGTGCCAGCAGCGGGACAGGGGCCACAGATACGCAGTATTTT
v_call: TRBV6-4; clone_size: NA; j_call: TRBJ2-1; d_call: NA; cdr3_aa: CASSLQGTVDEQFF; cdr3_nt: TGTGCCAGCAGCCTACAGGGAACGGTAGATGAGCAGTTCTTC
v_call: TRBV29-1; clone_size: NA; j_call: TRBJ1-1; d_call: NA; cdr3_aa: CSALGAGEAFF; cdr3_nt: TGCAGCGCTCTGGGGGCTGGTGAAGCTTTCTTT
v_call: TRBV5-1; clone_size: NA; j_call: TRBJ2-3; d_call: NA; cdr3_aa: CASSLTRASVRTDTQYF; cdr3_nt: TGCGCCAGCAGCTTGACCCGAGCGAGTGTTCGCACAGATACGCAGTATTTT
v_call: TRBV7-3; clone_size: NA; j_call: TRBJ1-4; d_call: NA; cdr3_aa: CASTPPSYRAKKLFF; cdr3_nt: TGTGCCAGCACCCCCCCATCCTACCGCGCGAAAAAACTGTTTTTT
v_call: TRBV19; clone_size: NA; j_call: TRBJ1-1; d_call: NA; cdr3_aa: CASSLGGVAGWTEAFF; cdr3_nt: TGTGCCAGTAGTCTCGGAGGAGTGGCAGGATGGACTGAAGCTTTCTTT
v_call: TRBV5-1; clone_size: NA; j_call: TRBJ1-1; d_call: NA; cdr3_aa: CASSLSNTEAFF; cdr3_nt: TGCGCCAGCAGCTTGTCGAACACTGAAGCTTTCTTT
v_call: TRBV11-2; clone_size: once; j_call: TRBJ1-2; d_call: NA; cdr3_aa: CASSDGGYGYTF; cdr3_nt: TGTGCCAGCAGCGATGGGGGCTATGGCTACACCTTC
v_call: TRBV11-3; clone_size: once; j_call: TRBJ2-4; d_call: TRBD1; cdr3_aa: CTSSSISGQGALRNIQYF; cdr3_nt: TGTACCAGCAGCTCGATCTCCGGACAGGGGGCTTTAAGAAACATTCAGTACTTC
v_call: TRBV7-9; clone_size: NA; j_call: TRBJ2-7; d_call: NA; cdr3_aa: CASRRDSSYEQYF; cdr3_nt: TGTGCCAGCAGGCGGGACAGCTCCTACGAGCAGTACTTC